Following are 25 T cell receptor beta chains from one sample sequenced in a study of cytomegalovirus exposure and HLA in healthy donors. Sequencing used immunoSEQ multiplex PCR; TCRdb keeps in-frame clones, though not all of them. Among about 160,000 clones, roughly 91% were seen once, and the ten largest hold roughly 4.2%. Material: PBMCs. The receptors stem from a man between 18 and 29 years old in good health and CMV-seropositive.

The chain uses TRBV11-2 and TRBJ1-5; D possibly corresponds to TRBD1 (5 bases). V dropped 6 bases and J dropped 0 bases, with 12 bases sitting between them. Germline V gene data show CDR1 as SGHAT and CDR2 as FQNNGV. The CDR3 covers 15 residues. The CDR3 DNA is TGTGCCAGCAGGCCCACAGGAAATAGCAATCAGCCCCAGCATTTT. This translates into CASRPTGNSNQPQHF. Full variable domain (rest looked up from reference TRBV11-2 and TRBJ1-5): EAGVAQSPRYKIIEKRQSVAFWCNPISGHATLYWYQQILGQGPKLLIQFQNNGVVDDSQLPKDRFSAERLKGVDSTLKIQPAKLEDSAVYLCASRPTGNSNQPQHFGDGTRLSIL.

This sequence joins TRBV27 and TRBJ2-5, with TRBD2 matching over 16 bases. The V and J ends lost 4 bases and 4 bases, in that order; junction bases with no gene match: 9. This CDR3 has 18 residues. Per germline, CDR1 MNHEY and CDR2 SMNVEV (reference sequence). The CDR3 nucleotides are TGTGCCAGCAGTTCCATCGGGACTAGCGGGAGGGCCGGAGAGACCCAGTACTTC. This gives the protein CASSSIGTSGRAGETQYF.

J is TRBJ1-1 and V is TRBV11-2, with a possible D match to TRBD1 (5 bases). V was pared by 5 bases and J by 1 base, with 11 bases between. Germline V gene data show CDR1 as SGHAT and CDR2 as FQNNGV. This CDR3 is 14 amino acids long. The CDR3 loop reads CASSLGLQNTEAFF. The DNA of the CDR3 is TGTGCCAGCAGCCTGGGACTGCAGAACACTGAAGCTTTCTTT.

This chain connects TRBV5-1 to TRBJ2-1, with D possibly matching TRBD1 (6 bases). Germline V gene lookup returns CDR1 SGHRS and CDR2 YFSETQ. Trimming stripped 6 bases from V and 10 bases from J, with 17 bases between. The CDR3 runs to 13 residues. The CDR3 DNA sequence: TGCGCCAGCAAAATGACAGGTGGGTTCGAGCAGTTCTTC. This encodes CASKMTGGFEQFF.

This clone was found once. V gene TRBV7-8 combines with J gene TRBJ2-1, with 9 nucleotides matching TRBD2. V was clipped by 4 bases and J by 4 bases; unmatched bases: 14. The V gene's germline CDR1 is SGHVS and CDR2 FQNEAQ. CDR3 length equals 18 residues. The CDR3 nucleotides are TGTGCCAGCAGCTCCCTAGTTTCAGCGGGAGGACTATACAATGAGCAGTTCTTC. This sequence encodes CASSSLVSAGGLYNEQFF. Drawing the rest from reference TRBV7-8 and TRBJ2-1, the complete variable domain is GAGVSQSPRYKVAKRGQDVALRCDPISGHVSLFWYQQALGQGPEFLTYFQNEAQLDKSGLPSDRFFAERPEGSVSTLKIQRTQQEDSAVYLCASSSLVSAGGLYNEQFFGPGTRLTVL.

This sequence joins TRBV10-1 and TRBJ2-1, with 10 bases that match TRBD2. Per the germline V gene, CDR1 is WNHNN and CDR2 is SYGVQD (reference sequence). The junction had 4 bases not matched to a gene; V was cut back by 2 bases and J by 6 bases. This CDR3 is 15 amino acids long. The CDR3 DNA reads TGCGCCAGCAGTGAGATCTCTAGCGGGAGCAATGAGCAGTTCTTC. Translating gives CASSEISSGSNEQFF.

The V and J genes are TRBV6-6 and TRBJ1-1, with unresolved D. V was cut by 5 bases and J by 4 bases, with 8 bases left in between. This CDR3 spans 12 amino acids. Germline V gene data show CDR1 as MNHNY and CDR2 as SVGAGI (reference sequence). The CDR3 spells CASSLPVTEAFF. The CDR3 nucleotides are TGTGCCAGCAGTCTCCCCGTCACTGAAGCTTTCTTT.

The J gene is TRBJ1-1, the V gene TRBV29-1; tentative D call: TRBD1 (5 bases). V lost 6 bases, J lost 0 bases, and 14 bases lay in between. The CDR3 runs to 14 residues. Germline lookup yields CDR1 SQVTM and CDR2 ANQGSEA. CDR3 protein: CSVATVEMNTEAFF. DNA of the CDR3: TGCAGCGTGGCGACAGTAGAAATGAACACTGAAGCTTTCTTT.

The chain couples TRBV9 to TRBJ2-7; 9 bases fit TRBD2. This CDR3 comprises 16 residues. J lost 4 bases, V lost 0 bases, and 8 bases had no gene match. Germline assignment: CDR1 SGDLS and CDR2 YYNGEE. As DNA, the CDR3 is TGTGCCAGCAGCGTAGCCCCTTTGCGGGAGGGTTACGAGCAGTACTTC. Protein product: CASSVAPLREGYEQYF.

This sequence joins TRBV9 and TRBJ2-1; the D is unclear. The CDR3 runs to 15 residues. Germline V gene sequence: CDR1 SGDLS, CDR2 YYNGEE. V was shortened by 5 bases and J by 3 bases, with 15 bases between the two germline ends. The CDR3 bases are TGTGCCAGCAGTGCCCTCACAGAACTCTACAATGAGCAGTTCTTC. It translates to CASSALTELYNEQFF.

The rearrangement links TRBV9 to TRBJ2-7; the match to TRBD2 covers 11 bases. Germline V lookup: CDR1 SGDLS, CDR2 YYNGEE. The CDR3 runs to 14 residues. The V segment lost 0 bases and the J segment 6 bases; nucleotides outside the gene matches: 2. CDR3 loop: CASSVDSGRVEQYF. The CDR3, as DNA: TGTGCCAGCAGCGTAGATAGCGGGAGGGTCGAGCAGTACTTC.

This rearrangement joins TRBV5-4 to TRBJ1-1; TRBD1 aligns across 7 bases. Germline V gives CDR1 SGHNT, CDR2 YYREEE (reference sequence). This CDR3 region has 13 residues. The trim removed 2 bases at V and 4 bases at J, leaving 2 bases unmatched. The CDR3: CASSLDRVTEAFF. DNA of the CDR3: TGTGCCAGCAGCTTAGACAGGGTCACTGAAGCTTTCTTT.

The chain couples TRBV19 to TRBJ1-5; 7 bases line up with TRBD1. The ends lost 6 bases at V and 2 bases at J; junction bases unmatched: 1. Germline CDR1 reads LNHDA; CDR2 reads SQIVND (reference sequence). The CDR3 extends over 13 amino acids. The CDR3 bases are TGTGCCAGTAGCACAGGGGGCAATCAGCCCCAGCATTTT. Translated, it gives CASSTGGNQPQHF.

The CDR3 bases are TGTGCCAGCAGTTCTACAGGGGACTATGGCTACACCTTC. Protein product: CASSSTGDYGYTF. V is TRBV6-5 and J is TRBJ1-2; 7 bases fit TRBD1. CDR1 and CDR2 from the germline V gene are MNHEY and SVGAGI. The CDR3 is made up of 13 amino acids. Trimming took 4 bases from V and 3 from J; bases not matched to a gene: 2.

This sequence joins TRBV28 and TRBJ2-7; 13 positions match TRBD2. J lost 5 bases, V lost 4 bases, and 11 bases had no gene match. Germline V CDR1 and CDR2: MDHEN, SYDVKM. The CDR3 runs 17 residues. Here the CDR3 reads CASSSSTSGRAFDEQYF. DNA for the CDR3: TGTGCCAGCAGTTCCTCAACTAGCGGGAGGGCCTTCGACGAGCAGTACTTC.

J is TRBJ2-4 and V is TRBV7-2; D unresolved. V lost 1 base and J 1 base, leaving 8 bases between the germline ends. The germline V gene encodes CDR1 SGHTA and CDR2 FQGNSA. There are 15 residues in the CDR3. CDR3 amino acids: CASSLVSAAKNIQYF. Written as DNA, the CDR3 is TGTGCCAGCAGCTTAGTCAGTGCTGCCAAAAACATTCAGTACTTC.

This clone has only one observation. The chain employs TRBV18 and TRBJ1-5, with 7 bases lining up with TRBD1. Germline assignment: CDR1 KGHSH and CDR2 LQKENI. With 1 base clipped from V and 7 bases from J, the junction kept 4 bases outside the gene matches. The CDR3 contains 14 residues. The CDR3 loop is CASSPQGAEQPQHF. The DNA for the CDR3 is TGTGCCAGCTCACCACAGGGGGCAGAGCAGCCCCAGCATTTT.

The CDR3 loop reads CASSLGTDREQFF. The CDR3 region has the DNA TGCGCCAGCAGCTTGGGAACTGACAGGGAGCAGTTCTTC. The rearrangement links TRBV5-1 to TRBJ2-1, with TRBD1 as a possible D gene (6 bases). The V end was cut by 0 bases, the J end by 10 bases, with 11 bases between. This CDR3 spans 13 amino acids. Germline assignment: CDR1 SGHRS and CDR2 YFSETQ.

The gene calls are TRBV5-1 and TRBJ2-7; 14 positions match TRBD2. The V gene's germline CDR1 is SGHRS and CDR2 YFSETQ. The CDR3 loop spans 14 amino acids. V shed 9 bases and J 1 base; nucleotides not matched to a gene: 3. The DNA for the CDR3 is TGCGCCACCGGACTAGCGGGAGGATCCTACGAGCAGTACTTC. Its translation is CATGLAGGSYEQYF.

This sequence joins TRBV10-1 and TRBJ2-7; perhaps TRBD1 as D (6 bases). V was cut by 6 bases and J by 6 bases, with 18 bases left in between. The length of the CDR3 is 14 residues. Germline V gene sequence: CDR1 WNHNN, CDR2 SYGVQD (reference sequence). CDR3: CASSPPGVGSEQYF. The CDR3 bases are TGCGCCAGCAGCCCCCCAGGGGTAGGATCCGAGCAGTACTTC.

This clone was counted once. V usage is TRBV2 and J usage is TRBJ2-5; TRBD2 aligns across 14 bases. This CDR3 is 16 amino acids long. Germline lookup yields CDR1 SNHLY and CDR2 FYNNEI. The J segment lost 5 bases and the V segment lost 6 bases, leaving 8 bases of the junction unmatched. The CDR3 region is CASSSGLAGAGETQYF. In DNA, the CDR3 is TGTGCCAGCAGCTCGGGACTAGCGGGAGCTGGGGAGACCCAGTACTTC.

The chain couples TRBV5-6 to TRBJ2-5, with 10 bases identical to TRBD2. Germline CDR1 and CDR2: SGHDT and YYEEEE. The CDR3 is made up of 17 amino acids. Trimming took 4 bases from V and 2 from J; bases not matched to a gene: 11. The DNA of the CDR3 is TGTGCCAGCAGCCCCGGGACTAGCGTTCCCGAGCAAGAGACCCAGTACTTC. Translation gives CASSPGTSVPEQETQYF.

The J gene is TRBJ2-7, the V gene TRBV2; no firm D call. Trimming removed 8 bases at V and 0 bases at J, with 11 bases between. Germline CDR1 is SNHLY and CDR2 is FYNNEI. The CDR3 length is 13 residues. CDR3 in amino acids: CASESYSSYEQYF. CDR3 coding DNA: TGTGCCAGCGAGTCATATAGCTCCTACGAGCAGTACTTC.

The chain has TRBV28 and TRBJ2-7, with 7 bases fitting TRBD1. The CDR3 spans 16 residues. The trim removed 5 bases at V and 3 bases at J, leaving 13 bases unmatched. The germline gives CDR1 MDHEN, CDR2 SYDVKM. Here the CDR3 DNA reads TGTGCCAGCAGTAAACAGGGGACAAATATGAACTACGAGCAGTACTTC. As protein: CASSKQGTNMNYEQYF. Based on the CDR3 plus reference TRBV28 and TRBJ2-7, the full variable domain is DVKVTQSSRYLVKRTGEKVFLECVQDMDHENMFWYRQDPGLGLRLIYFSYDVKMKEKGDIPEGYSVSREKKERFSLILESASTNQTSMYLCASSKQGTNMNYEQYFGPGTRLTVT.

The rearrangement joins TRBV4-1 to TRBJ1-2, with 9 bases that match TRBD1. V lost 0 bases and J lost 5; bases outside the gene matches: 10. Germline assignment: CDR1 MGHRA and CDR2 YSYEKL. This CDR3 is built from 17 residues. The DNA of the CDR3 is TGCGCCAGCAGCCAAGACTCCGGACAGGGGAGTATGTATGGCTACACCTTC. It specifies CASSQDSGQGSMYGYTF.